This TCR beta chain was found in a study of breast tumors, draining lymph nodes, adjacent tissues. TCRdb processed the multiplex PCR reads anew with MiXCR; each CDR3 protein has one entry. There are 11,000 to 15,000 distinct CDR3 sequences in the sample; 55% occur only once, and more than 30% lies in the top ten. Sequencing used tumor-adjacent breast tissue. This TCR was recovered from a female donor with breast cancer. Some clones in this sample may be carry-over from other donors' samples.

The CDR3 loop reads CATVGQVNSPLHF. The CDR3 bases are TGTGCCACCGTGGGACAGGTCAATTCACCCCTCCACTTT. The J gene is TRBJ1-6, the V gene TRBV24-1; the match to TRBD1 covers 8 bases. V lost 9 bases and J lost 7; bases outside the gene matches: 4. The CDR3 has 13 amino acids. CDR1 KGHDR and CDR2 SFDVKD come from the germline V gene.